This entry concerns a single T cell receptor beta chain. This CDR3 contains 14 residues. The ends lost 8 bases at V and 0 bases at J; junction bases unmatched: 4. These data come from a study of blood T cells in healthy people across ages. A J-beta primer mix and a sample-barcoded 5' primer were used in a second PCR of about 6 to 12 cycles. Sequencing of every sample gave 3 million or more CDR3-containing paired-end reads. TCRdb ran MiXCR on the 5' RACE reads and lists one entry per CDR3 protein. The table lists 1.5 million to 2 million distinct CDR3 sequences, roughly 27% of them singletons. This clonotype was obtained from a woman between 25 and 40 years old in good health. V is TRBV12-3 or TRBV12-4 and J is TRBJ2-3, with 8 bases fitting TRBD2. The sequenced material came from blood. For the CDR3, the DNA is TGTGCCAGCGCAGCGGGGGTCAGCACAGATACGCAGTATTTT. Translating gives CASAAGVSTDTQYF.